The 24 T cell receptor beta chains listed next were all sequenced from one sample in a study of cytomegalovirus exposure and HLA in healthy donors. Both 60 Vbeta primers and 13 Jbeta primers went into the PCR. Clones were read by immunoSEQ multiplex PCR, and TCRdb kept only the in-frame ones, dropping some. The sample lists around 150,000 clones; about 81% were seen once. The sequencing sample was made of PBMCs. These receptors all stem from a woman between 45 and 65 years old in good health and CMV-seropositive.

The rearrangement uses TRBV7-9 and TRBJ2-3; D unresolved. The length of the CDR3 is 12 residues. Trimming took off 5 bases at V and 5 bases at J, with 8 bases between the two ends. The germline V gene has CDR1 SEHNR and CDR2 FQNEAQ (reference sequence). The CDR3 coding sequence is TGTGCCAGCAGCCCCCCAGGAGATACGCAGTATTTT. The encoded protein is CASSPPGDTQYF.

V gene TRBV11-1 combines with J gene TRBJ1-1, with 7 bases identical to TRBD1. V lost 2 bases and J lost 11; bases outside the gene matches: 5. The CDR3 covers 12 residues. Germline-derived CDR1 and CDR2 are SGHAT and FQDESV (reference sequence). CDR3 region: CASSLMGQRAFF. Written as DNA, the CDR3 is TGTGCCAGCAGCTTAATGGGACAGCGGGCTTTCTTT. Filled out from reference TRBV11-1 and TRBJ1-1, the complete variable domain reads EAEVAQSPRYKITEKSQAVAFWCDPISGHATLYWYRQILGQGPELLVQFQDESVVDDSQLPKDRFSAERLKGVDSTLKIQPAELGDSAMYLCASSLMGQRAFFGQGTRLTVV.

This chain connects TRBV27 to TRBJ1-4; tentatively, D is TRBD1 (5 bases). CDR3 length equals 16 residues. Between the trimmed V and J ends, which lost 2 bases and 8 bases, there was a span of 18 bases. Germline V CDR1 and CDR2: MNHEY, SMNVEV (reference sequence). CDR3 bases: TGTGCCAGCAGTTTACGCACGAGGACATCTGGGGAAAAACTGTTTTTT. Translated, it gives CASSLRTRTSGEKLFF. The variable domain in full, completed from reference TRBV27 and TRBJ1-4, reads EAQVTQNPRYLITVTGKKLTVTCSQNMNHEYMSWYRQDPGLGLRQIYYSMNVEVTDKGDVPEGYKVSRKEKRNFPLILESPSPNQTSLYFCASSLRTRTSGEKLFFGSGTQLSVL.

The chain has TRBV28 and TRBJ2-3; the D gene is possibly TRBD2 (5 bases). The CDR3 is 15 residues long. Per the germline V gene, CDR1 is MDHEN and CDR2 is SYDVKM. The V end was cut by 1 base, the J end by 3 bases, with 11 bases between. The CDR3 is CASSLLGLATDTQYF. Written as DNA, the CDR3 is TGTGCCAGCAGTTTATTAGGGTTAGCGACAGATACGCAGTATTTT.

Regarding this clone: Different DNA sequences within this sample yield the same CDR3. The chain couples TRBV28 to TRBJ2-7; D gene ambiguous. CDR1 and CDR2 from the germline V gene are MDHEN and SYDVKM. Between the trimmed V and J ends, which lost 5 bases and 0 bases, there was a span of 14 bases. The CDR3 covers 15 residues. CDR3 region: CASSLAGELSYEQYF. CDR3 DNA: TGTGCCAGCAGTCTTGCAGGTGAGCTCTCCTACGAGCAGTACTTC. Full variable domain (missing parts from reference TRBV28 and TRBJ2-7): DVKVTQSSRYLVKRTGEKVFLECVQDMDHENMFWYRQDPGLGLRLIYFSYDVKMKEKGDIPEGYSVSREKKERFSLILESASTNQTSMYLCASSLAGELSYEQYFGPGTRLTVT.

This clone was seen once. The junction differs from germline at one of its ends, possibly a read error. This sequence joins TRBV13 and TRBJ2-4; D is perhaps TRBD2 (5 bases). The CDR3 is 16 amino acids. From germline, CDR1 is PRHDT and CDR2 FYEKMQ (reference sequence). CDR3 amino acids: CASSLAGGLAKNSQYF. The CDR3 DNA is TGTGCCAGCAGCTTAGCGGGCGGGCTAGCCAAAAACAGTCAGTACTTC.

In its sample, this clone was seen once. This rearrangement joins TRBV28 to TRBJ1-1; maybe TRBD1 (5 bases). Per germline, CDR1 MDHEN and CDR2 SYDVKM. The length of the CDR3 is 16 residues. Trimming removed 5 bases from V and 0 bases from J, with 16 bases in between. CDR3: CASSLPRGTVNTEAFF. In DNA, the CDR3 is TGTGCCAGCAGTCTCCCCCGGGGGACGGTGAACACTGAAGCTTTCTTT.

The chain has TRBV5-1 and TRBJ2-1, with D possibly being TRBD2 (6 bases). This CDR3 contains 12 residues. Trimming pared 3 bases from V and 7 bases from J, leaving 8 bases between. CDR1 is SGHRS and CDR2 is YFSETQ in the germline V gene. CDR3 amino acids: CASSWRGNEQFF. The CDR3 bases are TGCGCCAGCAGCTGGCGGGGAAATGAGCAGTTCTTC. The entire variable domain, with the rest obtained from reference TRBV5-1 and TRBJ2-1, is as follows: KAGVTQTPRYLIKTRGQQVTLSCSPISGHRSVSWYQQTPGQGLQFLFEYFSETQRNKGNFPGRFSGRQFSNSRSEMNVSTLELGDSALYLCASSWRGNEQFFGPGTRLTVL.

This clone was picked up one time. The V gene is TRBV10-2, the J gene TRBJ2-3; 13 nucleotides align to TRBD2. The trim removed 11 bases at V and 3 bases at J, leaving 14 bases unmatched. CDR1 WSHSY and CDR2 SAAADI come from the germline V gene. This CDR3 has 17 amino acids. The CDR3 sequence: CAALYRTSGGGTDTQYF. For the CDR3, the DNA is TGCGCCGCCTTATATCGGACTAGCGGGGGTGGGACAGATACGCAGTATTTT.

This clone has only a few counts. The CDR3 spells CASSQRVGTYEQYF. The CDR3 DNA sequence: TGTGCCAGCAGCCAGAGGGTCGGGACCTACGAGCAGTACTTC. The V call is TRBV7-6, the J call TRBJ2-7; possibly TRBD2 for D (5 bases). The CDR3 sequence is 14 residues long. Germline V CDR1 and CDR2: SGHVS, FNYEAQ. The V end lost 5 bases, the J end lost 2 bases, and 13 bases lay between the germline ends.

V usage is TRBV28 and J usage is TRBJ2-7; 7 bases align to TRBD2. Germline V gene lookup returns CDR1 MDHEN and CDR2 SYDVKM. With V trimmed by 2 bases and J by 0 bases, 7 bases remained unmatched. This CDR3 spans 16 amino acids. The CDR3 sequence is CASSLVGSGGSYEQYF. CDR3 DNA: TGTGCCAGCAGTTTAGTGGGATCGGGGGGCTCCTACGAGCAGTACTTC.

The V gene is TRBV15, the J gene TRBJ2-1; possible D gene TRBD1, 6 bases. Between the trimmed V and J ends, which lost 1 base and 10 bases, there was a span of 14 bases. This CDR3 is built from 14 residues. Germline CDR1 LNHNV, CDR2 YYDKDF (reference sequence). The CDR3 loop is CATSRVPDSQEQFF. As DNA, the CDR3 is TGTGCCACCAGCAGAGTACCGGACAGCCAAGAGCAGTTCTTC.

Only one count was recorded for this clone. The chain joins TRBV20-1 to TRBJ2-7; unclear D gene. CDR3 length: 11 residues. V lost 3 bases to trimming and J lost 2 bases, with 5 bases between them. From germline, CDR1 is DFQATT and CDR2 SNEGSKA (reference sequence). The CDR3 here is CSASITYEQYF. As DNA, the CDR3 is TGCAGTGCTAGCATCACCTACGAGCAGTACTTC.

CDR3 DNA: TGTGCCAGCCTGATAGCGGGGGGGCCGTATAGCACAGATACGCAGTATTTT. The encoded protein is CASLIAGGPYSTDTQYF. V usage is TRBV7-2 and J usage is TRBJ2-3; 11 bases map to TRBD2. With 8 bases clipped from V and 0 bases from J, the junction kept 10 bases outside the gene matches. The CDR3 covers 17 residues. The germline CDR1 and CDR2 sequences are SGHTA and FQGNSA.

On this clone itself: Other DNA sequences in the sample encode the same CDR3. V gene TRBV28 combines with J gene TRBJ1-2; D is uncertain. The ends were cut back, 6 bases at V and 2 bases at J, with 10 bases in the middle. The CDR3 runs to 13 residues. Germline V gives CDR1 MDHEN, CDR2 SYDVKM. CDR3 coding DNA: TGTGCCAGCAGCCTCGATCGGAACTATGGCTACACCTTC. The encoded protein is CASSLDRNYGYTF.

The CDR3, as DNA: TGTGCCAGCAGCACCAGCGGGATGGGCCGGTATGAGCAGTTCTTC. Translation gives CASSTSGMGRYEQFF. The V gene is TRBV11-2, the J gene TRBJ2-1, with TRBD2 identical over 7 bases. Trimming took 5 bases from V and 8 from J; bases not matched to a gene: 12. Germline assignment: CDR1 SGHAT and CDR2 FQNNGV. The length of the CDR3 is 15 residues.

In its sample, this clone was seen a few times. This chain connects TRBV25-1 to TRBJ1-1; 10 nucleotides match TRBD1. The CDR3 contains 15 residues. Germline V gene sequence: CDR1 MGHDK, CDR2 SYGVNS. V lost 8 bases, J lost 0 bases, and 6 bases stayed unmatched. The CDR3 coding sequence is TGTGCCAGCGTGGACAGGGGGAATATGAACACTGAAGCTTTCTTT. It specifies CASVDRGNMNTEAFF. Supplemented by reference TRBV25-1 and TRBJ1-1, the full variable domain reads EADIYQTPRYLVIGTGKKITLECSQTMGHDKMYWYQQDPGMELHLIHYSYGVNSTEKGDLSSESTVSRIRTEHFPLTLESARPSHTSQYLCASVDRGNMNTEAFFGQGTRLTVV.

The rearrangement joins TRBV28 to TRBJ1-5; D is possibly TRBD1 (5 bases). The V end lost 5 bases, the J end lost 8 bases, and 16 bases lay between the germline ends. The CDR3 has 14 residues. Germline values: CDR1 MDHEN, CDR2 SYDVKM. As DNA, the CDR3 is TGTGCCAGCAGTCGCGACAGCCCTTGGGAGCCCCAGCATTTT. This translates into CASSRDSPWEPQHF. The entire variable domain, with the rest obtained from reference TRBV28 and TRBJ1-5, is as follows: DVKVTQSSRYLVKRTGEKVFLECVQDMDHENMFWYRQDPGLGLRLIYFSYDVKMKEKGDIPEGYSVSREKKERFSLILESASTNQTSMYLCASSRDSPWEPQHFGDGTRLSIL.

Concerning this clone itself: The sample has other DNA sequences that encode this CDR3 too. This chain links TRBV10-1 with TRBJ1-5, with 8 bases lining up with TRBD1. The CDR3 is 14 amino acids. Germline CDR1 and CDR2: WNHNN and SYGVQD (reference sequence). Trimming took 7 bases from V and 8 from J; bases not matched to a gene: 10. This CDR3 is CASTGFRGREPQHF. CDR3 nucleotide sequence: TGCGCCAGCACAGGCTTCAGGGGGCGGGAGCCCCAGCATTTT.

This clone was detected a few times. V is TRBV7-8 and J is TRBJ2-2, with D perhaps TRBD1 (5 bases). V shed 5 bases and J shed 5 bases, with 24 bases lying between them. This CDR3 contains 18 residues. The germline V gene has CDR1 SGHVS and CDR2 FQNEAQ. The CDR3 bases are TGTGCCAGCAGCCCCCCAGCCCCAGGGCGTAGGGGAACCGGGGAGCTGTTTTTT. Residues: CASSPPAPGRRGTGELFF.

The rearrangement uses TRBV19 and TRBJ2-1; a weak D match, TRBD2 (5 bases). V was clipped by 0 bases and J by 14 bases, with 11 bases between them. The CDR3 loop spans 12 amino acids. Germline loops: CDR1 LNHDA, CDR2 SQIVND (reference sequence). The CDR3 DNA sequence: TGTGCCAGTAGTATAGATCTAAGGGAGAAGTTCTTC. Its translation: CASSIDLREKFF.

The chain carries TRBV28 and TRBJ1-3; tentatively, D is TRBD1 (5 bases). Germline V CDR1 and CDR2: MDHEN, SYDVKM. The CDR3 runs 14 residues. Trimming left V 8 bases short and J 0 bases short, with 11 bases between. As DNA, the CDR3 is TGTGCCAGCGACAGCTTTATCTCTGGAAACACCATATATTTT. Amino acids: CASDSFISGNTIYF.

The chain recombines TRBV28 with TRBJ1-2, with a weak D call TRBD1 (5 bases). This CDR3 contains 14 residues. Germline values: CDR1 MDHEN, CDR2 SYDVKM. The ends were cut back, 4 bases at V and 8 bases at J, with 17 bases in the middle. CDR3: CASSYGGGVGGYTF. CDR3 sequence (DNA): TGTGCCAGCAGTTATGGCGGGGGGGTAGGGGGCTACACCTTC.

The CDR3 region is CATSRAAGGSVDEKLFF. In DNA, the CDR3 is TGTGCCACCAGCAGGGCGGCGGGGGGCAGCGTGGATGAAAAACTGTTTTTT. This sequence joins TRBV15 and TRBJ1-4, with D maybe TRBD1 (6 bases). Germline CDR1 reads LNHNV; CDR2 reads YYDKDF (reference sequence). Trimming took 3 bases from V and 6 from J, leaving 20 bases between them. The CDR3 extends over 17 amino acids.